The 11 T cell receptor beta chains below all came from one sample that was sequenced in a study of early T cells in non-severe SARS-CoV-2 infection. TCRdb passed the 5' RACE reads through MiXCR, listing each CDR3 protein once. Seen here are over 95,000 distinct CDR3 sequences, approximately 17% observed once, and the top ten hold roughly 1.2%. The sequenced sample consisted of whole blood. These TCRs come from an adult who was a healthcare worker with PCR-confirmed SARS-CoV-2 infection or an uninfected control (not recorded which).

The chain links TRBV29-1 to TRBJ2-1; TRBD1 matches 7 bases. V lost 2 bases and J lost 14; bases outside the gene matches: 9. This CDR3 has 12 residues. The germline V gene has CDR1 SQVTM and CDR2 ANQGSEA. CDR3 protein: CSVETNRGGEFF. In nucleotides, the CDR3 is TGCAGCGTTGAAACCAACAGGGGTGGAGAGTTCTTC.

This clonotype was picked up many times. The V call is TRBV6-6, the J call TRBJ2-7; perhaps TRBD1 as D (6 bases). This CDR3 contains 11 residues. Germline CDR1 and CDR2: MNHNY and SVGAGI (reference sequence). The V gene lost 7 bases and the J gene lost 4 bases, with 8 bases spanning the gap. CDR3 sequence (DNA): TGTGCCAGCACTAGGGGGTACGAGCAGTACTTC. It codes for CASTRGYEQYF.

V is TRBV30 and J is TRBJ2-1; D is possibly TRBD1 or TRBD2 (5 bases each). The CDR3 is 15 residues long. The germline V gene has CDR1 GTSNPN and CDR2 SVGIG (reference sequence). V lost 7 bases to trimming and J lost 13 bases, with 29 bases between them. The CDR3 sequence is CASLPRDPTSRGQFF. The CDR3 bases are TGTGCCTCCCTTCCTCGGGACCCAACATCTCGAGGACAGTTCTTC.

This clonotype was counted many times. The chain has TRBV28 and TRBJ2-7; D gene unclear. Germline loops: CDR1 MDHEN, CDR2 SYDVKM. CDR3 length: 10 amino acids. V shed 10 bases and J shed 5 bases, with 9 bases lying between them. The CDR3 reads CATWIHEQYF. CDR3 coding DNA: TGTGCCACTTGGATCCACGAGCAGTACTTC.

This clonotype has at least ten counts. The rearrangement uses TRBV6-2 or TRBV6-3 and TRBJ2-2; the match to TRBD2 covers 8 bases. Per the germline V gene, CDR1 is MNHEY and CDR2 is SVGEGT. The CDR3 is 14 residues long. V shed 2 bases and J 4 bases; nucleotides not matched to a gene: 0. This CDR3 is CASSYGTSTGELFF. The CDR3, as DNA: TGTGCCAGCAGTTACGGGACTAGCACCGGGGAGCTGTTTTTT.

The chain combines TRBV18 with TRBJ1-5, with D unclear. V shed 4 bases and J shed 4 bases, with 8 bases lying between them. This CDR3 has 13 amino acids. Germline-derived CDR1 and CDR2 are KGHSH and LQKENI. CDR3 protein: CASSRDENQPQHF. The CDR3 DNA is TGTGCCAGCTCACGCGATGAGAATCAGCCCCAGCATTTT.

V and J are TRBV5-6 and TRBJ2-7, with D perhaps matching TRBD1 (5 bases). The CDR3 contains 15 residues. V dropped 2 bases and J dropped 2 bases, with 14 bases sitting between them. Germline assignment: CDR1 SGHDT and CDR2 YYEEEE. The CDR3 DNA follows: TGTGCCAGCAGCTTAAAACAGACAGAGACCTACGAGCAGTACTTC. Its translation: CASSLKQTETYEQYF.

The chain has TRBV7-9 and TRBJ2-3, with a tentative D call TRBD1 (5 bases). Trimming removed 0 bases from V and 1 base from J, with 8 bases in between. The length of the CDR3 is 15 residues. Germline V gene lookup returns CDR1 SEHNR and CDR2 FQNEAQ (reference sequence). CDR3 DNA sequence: TGTGCCAGCAGCTTAGCGAAGACAGGCACAGATACGCAGTATTTT. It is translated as CASSLAKTGTDTQYF.

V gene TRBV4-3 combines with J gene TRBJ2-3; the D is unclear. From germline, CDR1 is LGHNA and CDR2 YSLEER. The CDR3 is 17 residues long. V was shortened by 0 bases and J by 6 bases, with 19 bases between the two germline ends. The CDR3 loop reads CASSQDDDARSEDTQYF. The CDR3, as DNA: TGCGCCAGCAGCCAAGATGACGACGCGCGGTCCGAGGATACGCAGTATTTT.

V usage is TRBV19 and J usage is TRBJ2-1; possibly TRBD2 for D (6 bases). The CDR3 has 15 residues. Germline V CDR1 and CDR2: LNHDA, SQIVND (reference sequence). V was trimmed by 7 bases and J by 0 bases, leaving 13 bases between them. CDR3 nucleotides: TGTGCCAGTACTGGCGGGATGAGCTCCTACAATGAGCAGTTCTTC. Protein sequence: CASTGGMSSYNEQFF.

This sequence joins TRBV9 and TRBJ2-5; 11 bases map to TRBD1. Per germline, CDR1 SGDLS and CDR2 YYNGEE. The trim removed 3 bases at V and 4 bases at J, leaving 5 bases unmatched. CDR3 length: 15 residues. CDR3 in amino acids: CASSAGTGGRETQYF. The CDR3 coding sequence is TGTGCCAGCAGCGCCGGGACAGGGGGAAGAGAGACCCAGTACTTC.